These 19 T cell receptor beta chains originate from one sample sequenced in a study of blood T cell repertoires in COVID-19. Assay: immunoSEQ multiplex PCR; the TCRdb copy retains only in-frame clones and omits some. The data show over 150,000 clones, with approximately 86% seen just once and less than 3% held by the top ten. The material sequenced was peripheral blood. The origin of the receptors is a man aged 40-50 years with active or convalescent COVID-19.

This clone has only a few counts. V and J are TRBV19 and TRBJ1-5, with TRBD1 identical over 9 bases. Trimming at V came to 5 bases and at J to 5 bases, leaving 7 bases not matched to a gene. CDR1 LNHDA and CDR2 SQIVND come from the germline V gene (reference sequence). CDR3 size: 15 residues. The CDR3 DNA follows: TGTGCCAGTAGTTTTGGGACAGGGAGGGATCAGCCCCAGCATTTT. This gives the protein CASSFGTGRDQPQHF.

This clone was picked up one time. The gene calls are TRBV18 and TRBJ2-4, with D maybe TRBD1 (7 bases). Trimming shortened V by 3 bases and J by 0 bases, and 12 bases separated the two germline ends. Germline CDR1 and CDR2: KGHSH and LQKENI. The CDR3 has 16 residues. The CDR3 loop reads CASSPRDSVAKNIQYF. In nucleotides, the CDR3 is TGTGCCAGCTCACCGCGGGACAGTGTAGCCAAAAACATTCAGTACTTC.

The genes are TRBV7-9 and TRBJ2-3; D not certain. CDR1 and CDR2 from the germline V gene are SEHNR and FQNEAQ (reference sequence). Trimming removed 0 bases from V and 6 bases from J, with 19 bases in between. The CDR3 is made up of 17 amino acids. The CDR3 spells CASSLARNSRGSDTQYF. CDR3 sequence (DNA): TGTGCCAGCAGCTTAGCGCGTAATAGTCGTGGTAGCGATACGCAGTATTTT.

The rearrangement joins TRBV28 to TRBJ2-7, with 10 bases matching TRBD1. Trimming removed 3 bases from V and 6 bases from J; junction bases left unmatched: 8. The CDR3 spans 15 residues. Looked up from germline, CDR1 is MDHEN and CDR2 is SYDVKM. CDR3 sequence reads: CASSFRDRGGGEQYF. The CDR3 DNA follows: TGTGCCAGCAGTTTCCGGGACAGGGGAGGGGGCGAGCAGTACTTC.

V and J are TRBV5-1 and TRBJ1-1; D unresolved. CDR1 is SGHRS and CDR2 is YFSETQ in the germline V gene. CDR3 length: 13 amino acids. V lost 0 bases, J lost 5 bases, and 8 bases lay in between. CDR3 nucleotide sequence: TGCGCCAGCAGCTTGGGTCCTTTGACTGAAGCTTTCTTT. Translated: CASSLGPLTEAFF.

V gene TRBV18 combines with J gene TRBJ2-7; D is undetermined. This CDR3 has 15 amino acids. Germline-derived CDR1 and CDR2 are KGHSH and LQKENI. Trimming shortened V by 3 bases and J by 0 bases, and 12 bases separated the two germline ends. CDR3 nucleotide sequence: TGTGCCAGCTCACCCCCGCAGGTCCGCTCCTACGAGCAGTACTTC. Protein: CASSPPQVRSYEQYF. The full variable domain, completed using reference TRBV18 and TRBJ2-7, is NAGVMQNPRHLVRRRGQEARLRCSPMKGHSHVYWYRQLPEEGLKFMVYLQKENIIDESGMPKERFSAEFPKEGPSILRIQQVVRGDSAAYFCASSPPQVRSYEQYFGPGTRLTVT.

The CDR3 DNA follows: TGTGCCAGTAGTCCCAATGACAGGGGGACAGATACGCAGTATTTT. Amino acids: CASSPNDRGTDTQYF. This sequence joins TRBV19 and TRBJ2-3; 9 bases fit TRBD1. The V and J ends lost 5 bases and 3 bases, in that order; junction bases with no gene match: 6. The CDR3 is made up of 15 amino acids. Germline V gene sequence: CDR1 LNHDA, CDR2 SQIVND (reference sequence).

The chain recombines TRBV11-3 with TRBJ2-7; D is possibly TRBD1 (5 bases). The CDR3 is 16 residues long. V was clipped by 2 bases and J by 5 bases, with 19 bases between them. CDR1 and CDR2 from the germline V gene are SGHNT and YENEEA. CDR3 amino acids: CASSLRGLVGADEQYF. CDR3 DNA: TGTGCCAGCAGCTTAAGGGGCCTGGTAGGGGCTGACGAGCAGTACTTC.

The rearrangement uses TRBV27 and TRBJ1-5; D is perhaps TRBD1 (6 bases). This CDR3 contains 13 residues. The V gene lost 4 bases and the J gene lost 6 bases, with 10 bases spanning the gap. CDR1 and CDR2 from the germline V gene are MNHEY and SMNVEV (reference sequence). CDR3 DNA sequence: TGTGCCAGCAGTTACCGAGGGGGTCAGCCCCAGCATTTT. Protein: CASSYRGGQPQHF.

This clone was picked up one time. The V call is TRBV10-1, the J call TRBJ2-5, with 8 bases that match TRBD1. The germline gives CDR1 WNHNN, CDR2 SYGVQD (reference sequence). The trim removed 2 bases at V and 2 bases at J, leaving 4 bases unmatched. CDR3 length: 15 amino acids. This CDR3 reads CASSEPGQGQETQYF. CDR3 DNA sequence: TGCGCCAGCAGTGAGCCCGGACAGGGTCAAGAGACCCAGTACTTC.

A remark on this clone: One junction end disagrees with the germline gene, perhaps due to a read error. The chain is built from TRBV28 and TRBJ1-1, with a tentative D call TRBD1 (5 bases). The CDR3 has 14 residues. Germline values: CDR1 MDHEN, CDR2 SYDVKM. The CDR3 nucleotides read TGTGCCAGCAGTTTATCCGGGGGGAACTCTGAAGCTTTCTTT. Translating it yields CASSLSGGNSEAFF.

V is TRBV5-8 and J is TRBJ1-2; 9 positions match TRBD1. This CDR3 spans 14 amino acids. The germline V gene has CDR1 SGHTS and CDR2 YDEGEE. J gave up 4 bases and V 3 bases, and 4 bases lay outside the gene matches. The CDR3 is CASSSLDRGYGYTF. CDR3 coding DNA: TGTGCCAGCAGCTCCCTGGACAGGGGCTATGGCTACACCTTC. Full variable domain (missing parts from reference TRBV5-8 and TRBJ1-2): EAGVTQSPTHLIKTRGQQATLRCSPISGHTSVYWYQQALGLGLQFLLWYDEGEERNRGNFPPRFSGRQFPNYSSELNVNALELEDSALYLCASSSLDRGYGYTFGSGTRLTVV.

The chain recombines TRBV5-1 with TRBJ2-3; D remains ambiguous. Germline CDR1 reads SGHRS; CDR2 reads YFSETQ. V was clipped by 2 bases and J by 0 bases, with 10 bases between them. This CDR3 has 15 amino acids. In DNA, the CDR3 is TGCGCCAGCAGCTTCCTAACCCCTAGCACAGATACGCAGTATTTT. Protein sequence: CASSFLTPSTDTQYF. Looking up the rest from reference TRBV5-1 and TRBJ2-3 gives the full variable domain: KAGVTQTPRYLIKTRGQQVTLSCSPISGHRSVSWYQQTPGQGLQFLFEYFSETQRNKGNFPGRFSGRQFSNSRSEMNVSTLELGDSALYLCASSFLTPSTDTQYFGPGTRLTVL.

This clone was found once. The chain is built from TRBV15 and TRBJ2-1; 8 bases are a match to TRBD1. The CDR3 consists of 17 residues. J gave up 7 bases and V 3 bases, and 14 bases lay outside the gene matches. Looked up from germline, CDR1 is LNHNV and CDR2 is YYDKDF (reference sequence). The CDR3 protein is CATSSSTGAAARNEQFF. CDR3 DNA sequence: TGTGCCACCAGCAGCTCGACAGGGGCCGCCGCCCGGAATGAGCAGTTCTTC.

The V and J genes are TRBV19 and TRBJ2-6; TRBD1 matches 7 bases. The CDR3 is 15 amino acids. The germline V gene has CDR1 LNHDA and CDR2 SQIVND (reference sequence). V was clipped by 5 bases and J by 4 bases; unmatched bases: 5. The CDR3 loop reads CASSSTGIGANVLTF. CDR3 in DNA: TGTGCCAGTAGTTCGACAGGGATCGGGGCCAACGTCCTGACTTTC.

This clone is a singleton in its sample. This chain connects TRBV7-9 to TRBJ2-2; TRBD2 aligns across 10 bases. The CDR3 covers 18 residues. Per germline, CDR1 SEHNR and CDR2 FQNEAQ (reference sequence). The trim removed 2 bases at V and 1 base at J, leaving 7 bases unmatched. CDR3 amino acids: CASSLQRGGIGNTGELFF. The CDR3 DNA is TGTGCCAGCAGCTTACAGCGGGGGGGAATCGGGAACACCGGGGAGCTGTTTTTT.

The rearrangement joins TRBV9 to TRBJ2-2; possibly TRBD1 for D (5 bases). The V gene's germline CDR1 is SGDLS and CDR2 YYNGEE. V lost 7 bases and J 0 bases, leaving 13 bases between the germline ends. This CDR3 comprises 15 residues. The CDR3 DNA sequence: TGTGCCAGCGCCGTTCAGGGAACGAACACCGGGGAGCTGTTTTTT. Residues: CASAVQGTNTGELFF.

The CDR3 bases are TGTGCTAGTGGTTTAAGTATCGGGACCCAGTACTTC. This translates into CASGLSIGTQYF. The chain carries TRBV12-5 and TRBJ2-5, with D hard to call. The CDR3 spans 12 residues. Germline CDR1 reads LGHNT; CDR2 reads FRNRAP. The ends were cut back, 3 bases at V and 7 bases at J, with 9 bases in the middle.

The chain recombines TRBV11-2 with TRBJ2-3, with TRBD2 identical over 12 bases. The CDR3 length is 17 residues. Per germline, CDR1 SGHAT and CDR2 FQNNGV. Trimming at V came to 2 bases and at J to 4 bases, leaving 7 bases not matched to a gene. The CDR3 loop reads CASSLRLAGGLSDTQYF. In DNA, the CDR3 is TGTGCCAGCAGCTTACGCCTAGCGGGGGGGCTATCAGATACGCAGTATTTT.